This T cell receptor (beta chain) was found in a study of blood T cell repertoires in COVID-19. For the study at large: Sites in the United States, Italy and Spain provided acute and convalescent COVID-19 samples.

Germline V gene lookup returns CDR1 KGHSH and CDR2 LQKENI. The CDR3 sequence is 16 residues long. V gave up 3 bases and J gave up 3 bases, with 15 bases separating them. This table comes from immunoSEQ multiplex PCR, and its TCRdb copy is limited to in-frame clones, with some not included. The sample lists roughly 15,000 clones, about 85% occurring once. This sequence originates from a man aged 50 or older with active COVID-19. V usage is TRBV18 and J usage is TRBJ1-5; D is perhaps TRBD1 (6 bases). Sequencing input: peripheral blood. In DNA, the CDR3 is TGTGCCAGCTCACCCCAACAGGGAGGGTACAATCAGCCCCAGCATTTT. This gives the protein CASSPQQGGYNQPQHF.